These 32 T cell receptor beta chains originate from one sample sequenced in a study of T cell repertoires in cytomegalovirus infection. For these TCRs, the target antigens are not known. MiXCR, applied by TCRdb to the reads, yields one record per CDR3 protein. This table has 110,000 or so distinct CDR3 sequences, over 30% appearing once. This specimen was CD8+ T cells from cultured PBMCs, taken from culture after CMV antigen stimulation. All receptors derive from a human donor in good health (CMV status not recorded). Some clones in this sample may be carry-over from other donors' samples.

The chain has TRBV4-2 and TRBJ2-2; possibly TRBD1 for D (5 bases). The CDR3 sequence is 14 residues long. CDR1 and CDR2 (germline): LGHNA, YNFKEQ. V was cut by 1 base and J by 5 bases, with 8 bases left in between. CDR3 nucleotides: TGTGCCAGCAGCCAAGTCGGACATACCGGGGAGCTGTTTTTT. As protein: CASSQVGHTGELFF.

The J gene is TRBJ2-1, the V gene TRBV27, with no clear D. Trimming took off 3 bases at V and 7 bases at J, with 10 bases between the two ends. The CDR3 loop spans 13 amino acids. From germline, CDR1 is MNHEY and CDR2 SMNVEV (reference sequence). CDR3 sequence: CASSFMSRNEQFF. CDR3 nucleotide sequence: TGTGCCAGCAGTTTTATGAGCCGGAATGAGCAGTTCTTC.

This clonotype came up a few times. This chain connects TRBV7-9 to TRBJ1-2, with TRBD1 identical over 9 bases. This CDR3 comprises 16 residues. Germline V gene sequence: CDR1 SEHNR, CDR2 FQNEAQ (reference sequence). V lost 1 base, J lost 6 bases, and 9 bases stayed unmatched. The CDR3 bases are TGTGCCAGCAGCTTAGAGCCGGGACAGGGAATGGATGGCTACACCTTC. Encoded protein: CASSLEPGQGMDGYTF.

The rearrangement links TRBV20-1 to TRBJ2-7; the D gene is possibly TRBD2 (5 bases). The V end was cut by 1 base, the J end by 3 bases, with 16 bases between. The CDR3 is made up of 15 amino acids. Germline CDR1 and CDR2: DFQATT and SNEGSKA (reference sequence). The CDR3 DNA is TGCAGTGCTAGAGGCTCCCCCCTAAGCGGCTACGAGCAGTACTTC. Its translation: CSARGSPLSGYEQYF.

The CDR3 DNA sequence: TGTGCCAGCAGTTCCCTAGGATCTTGGGGGGCTGGAAACACCATATATTTT. Its protein product is CASSSLGSWGAGNTIYF. This chain joins TRBV6-5 and TRBJ1-3; TRBD1 might be the D (5 bases). Between the trimmed V and J ends, which lost 4 bases and 2 bases, there was a span of 18 bases. Germline V gene sequence: CDR1 MNHEY, CDR2 SVGAGI. The CDR3 is 17 amino acids.

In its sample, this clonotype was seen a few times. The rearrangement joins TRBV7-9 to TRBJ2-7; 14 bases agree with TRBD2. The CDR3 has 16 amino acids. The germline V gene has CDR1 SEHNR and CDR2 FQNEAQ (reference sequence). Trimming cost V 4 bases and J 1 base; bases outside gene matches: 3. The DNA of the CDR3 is TGTGCCAGCAGCTCCTGGACTAGCGGGGGGTCCTACGAGCAGTACTTC. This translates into CASSSWTSGGSYEQYF. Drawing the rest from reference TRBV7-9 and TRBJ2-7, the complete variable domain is DTGVSQNPRHKITKRGQNVTFRCDPISEHNRLYWYRQTLGQGPEFLTYFQNEAQLEKSRLLSDRFSAERPKGSFSTLEIQRTEQGDSAMYLCASSSWTSGGSYEQYFGPGTRLTVT.

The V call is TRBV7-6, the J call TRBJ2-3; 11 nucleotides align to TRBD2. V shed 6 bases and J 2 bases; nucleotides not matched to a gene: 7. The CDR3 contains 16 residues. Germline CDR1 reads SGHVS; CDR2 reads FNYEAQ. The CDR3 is CASSPLAGGLTDTQYF. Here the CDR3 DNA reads TGTGCCAGCAGTCCTCTAGCGGGGGGACTCACAGATACGCAGTATTTT.

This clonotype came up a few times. The CDR3 DNA sequence: TGTGCCAGCAGCATCGATAGCAATCAGCCCCAGCATTTT. As protein: CASSIDSNQPQHF. This chain joins TRBV11-2 and TRBJ1-5; the D is unclear. V was pared by 5 bases and J by 0 bases, with 5 bases between. Looked up from germline, CDR1 is SGHAT and CDR2 is FQNNGV. The CDR3 spans 13 residues.

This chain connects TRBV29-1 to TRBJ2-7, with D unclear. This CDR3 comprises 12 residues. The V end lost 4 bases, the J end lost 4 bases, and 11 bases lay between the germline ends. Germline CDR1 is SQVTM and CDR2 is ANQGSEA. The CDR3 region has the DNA TGCAGCGTTGTTGGGAAAACTTACGAGCAGTACTTC. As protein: CSVVGKTYEQYF.

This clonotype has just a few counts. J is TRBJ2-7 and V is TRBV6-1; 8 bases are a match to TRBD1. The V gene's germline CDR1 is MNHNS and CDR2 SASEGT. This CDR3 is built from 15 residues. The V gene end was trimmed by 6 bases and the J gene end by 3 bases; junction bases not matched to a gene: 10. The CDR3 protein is CASRRVDTGGYEQYF. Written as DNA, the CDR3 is TGTGCCAGCAGGAGGGTTGATACAGGGGGCTACGAGCAGTACTTC.

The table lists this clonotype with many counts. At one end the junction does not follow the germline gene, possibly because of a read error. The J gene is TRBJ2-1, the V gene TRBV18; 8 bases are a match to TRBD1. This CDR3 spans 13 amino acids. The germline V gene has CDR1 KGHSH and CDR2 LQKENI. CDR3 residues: CASSRMQGDRSLF. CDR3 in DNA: TGTGCCAGCTCTCGAATGCAGGGGGACAGGTCGCTCTTC. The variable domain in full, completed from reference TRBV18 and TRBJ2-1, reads NAGVMQNPRHLVRRRGQEARLRCSPMKGHSHVYWYRQLPEEGLKFMVYLQKENIIDESGMPKERFSAEFPKEGPSILRIQQVVRGDSAAYFCASSRMQGDRSLFGPGTRLTVL.

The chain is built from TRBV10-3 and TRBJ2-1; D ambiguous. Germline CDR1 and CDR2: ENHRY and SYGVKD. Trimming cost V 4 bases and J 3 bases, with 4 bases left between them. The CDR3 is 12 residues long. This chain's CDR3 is CAISADYNEQFF. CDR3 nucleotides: TGTGCCATCAGTGCCGACTACAATGAGCAGTTCTTC.

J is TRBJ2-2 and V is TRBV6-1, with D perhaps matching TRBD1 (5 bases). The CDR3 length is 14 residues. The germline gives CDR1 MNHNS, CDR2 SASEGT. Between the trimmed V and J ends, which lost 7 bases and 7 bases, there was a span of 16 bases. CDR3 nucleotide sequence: TGTGCCAGCAACCAGTGGGGCCAAAGCGGGGAGCTGTTTTTT. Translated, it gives CASNQWGQSGELFF.

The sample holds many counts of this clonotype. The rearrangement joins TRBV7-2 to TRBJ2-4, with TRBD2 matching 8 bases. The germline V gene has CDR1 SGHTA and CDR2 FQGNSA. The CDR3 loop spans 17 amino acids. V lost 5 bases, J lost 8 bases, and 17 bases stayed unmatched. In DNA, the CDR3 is TGTGCCAGCAGCGAGGAGCGGGGGAAGGAGTTGTTGGACATTCAGTACTTC. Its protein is CASSEERGKELLDIQYF.

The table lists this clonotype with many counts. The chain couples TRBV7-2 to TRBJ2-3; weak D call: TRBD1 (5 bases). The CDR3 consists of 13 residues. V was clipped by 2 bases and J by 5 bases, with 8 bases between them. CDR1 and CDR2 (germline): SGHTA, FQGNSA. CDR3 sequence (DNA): TGTGCCAGCAGCTTATGGGGCGGAGATACGCAGTATTTT. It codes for CASSLWGGDTQYF.

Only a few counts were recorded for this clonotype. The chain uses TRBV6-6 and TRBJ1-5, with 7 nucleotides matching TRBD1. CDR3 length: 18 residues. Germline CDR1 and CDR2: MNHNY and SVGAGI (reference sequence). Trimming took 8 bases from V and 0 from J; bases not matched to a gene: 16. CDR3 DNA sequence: TGTGCCAGCGGGGACAGCACATATCTACACAATAGCAATCAGCCCCAGCATTTT. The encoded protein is CASGDSTYLHNSNQPQHF.

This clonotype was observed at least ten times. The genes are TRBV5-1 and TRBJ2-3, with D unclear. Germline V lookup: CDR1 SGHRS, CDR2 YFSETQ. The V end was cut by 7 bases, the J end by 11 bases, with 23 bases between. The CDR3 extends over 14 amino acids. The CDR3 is CASWASEAPPRQYF. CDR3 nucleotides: TGCGCCAGCTGGGCTTCCGAGGCCCCTCCGAGGCAGTATTTT.

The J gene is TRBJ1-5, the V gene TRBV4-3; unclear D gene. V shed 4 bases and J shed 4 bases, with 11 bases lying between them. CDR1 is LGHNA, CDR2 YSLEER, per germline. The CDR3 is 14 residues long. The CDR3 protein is CASSPEWGNQPQHF. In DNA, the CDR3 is TGCGCCAGCAGCCCCGAATGGGGAAATCAGCCCCAGCATTTT.

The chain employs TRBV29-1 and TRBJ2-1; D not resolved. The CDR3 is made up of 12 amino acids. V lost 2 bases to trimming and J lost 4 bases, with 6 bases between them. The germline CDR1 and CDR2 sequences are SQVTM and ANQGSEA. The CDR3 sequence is CSVEFGYNEQFF. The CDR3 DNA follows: TGCAGCGTTGAATTCGGGTACAATGAGCAGTTCTTC.

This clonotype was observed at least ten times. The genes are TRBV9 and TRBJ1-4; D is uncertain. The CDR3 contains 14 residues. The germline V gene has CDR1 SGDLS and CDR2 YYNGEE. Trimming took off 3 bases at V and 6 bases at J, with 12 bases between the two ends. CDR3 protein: CASSAGPDHEKLFF. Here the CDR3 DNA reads TGTGCCAGCAGCGCCGGTCCTGATCATGAAAAACTGTTTTTT.

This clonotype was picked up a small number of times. The CDR3 spells CATSRVPFSTYGYTF. As DNA, the CDR3 is TGTGCCACCAGCAGAGTCCCCTTCTCAACATATGGCTACACCTTC. This chain links TRBV15 with TRBJ1-2, with D unresolved. Germline CDR1 reads LNHNV; CDR2 reads YYDKDF (reference sequence). The CDR3 has 15 residues. V lost 1 base and J lost 5, with 14 bases in between.

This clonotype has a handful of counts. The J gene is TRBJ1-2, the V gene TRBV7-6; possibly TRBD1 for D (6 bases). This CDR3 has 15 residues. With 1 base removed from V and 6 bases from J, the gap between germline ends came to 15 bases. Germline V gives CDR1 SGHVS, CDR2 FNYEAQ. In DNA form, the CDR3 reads TGTGCCAGCAGCTTAGGTTCACGTGGGGGGCATGGCTACACCTTC. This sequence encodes CASSLGSRGGHGYTF.

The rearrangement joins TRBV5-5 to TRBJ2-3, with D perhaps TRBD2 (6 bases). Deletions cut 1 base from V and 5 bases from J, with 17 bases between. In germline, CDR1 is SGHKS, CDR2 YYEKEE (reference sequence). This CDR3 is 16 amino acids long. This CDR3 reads CASSLLTVLGLDTQYF. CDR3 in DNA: TGTGCCAGCAGCTTGCTCACGGTCTTGGGACTAGATACGCAGTATTTT.

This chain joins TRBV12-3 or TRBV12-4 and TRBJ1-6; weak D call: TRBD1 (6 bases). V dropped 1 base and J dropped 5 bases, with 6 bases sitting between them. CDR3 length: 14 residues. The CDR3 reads CASSLGTDNSPLHF. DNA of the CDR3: TGTGCCAGCAGTTTAGGGACAGATAATTCACCCCTCCACTTT.

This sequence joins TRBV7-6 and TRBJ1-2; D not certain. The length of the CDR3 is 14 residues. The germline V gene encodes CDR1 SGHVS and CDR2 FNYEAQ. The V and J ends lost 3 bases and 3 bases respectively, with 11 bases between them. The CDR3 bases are TGTGCCAGCAGCTTGGGCACCACGGACTATGGCTACACCTTC. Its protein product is CASSLGTTDYGYTF.

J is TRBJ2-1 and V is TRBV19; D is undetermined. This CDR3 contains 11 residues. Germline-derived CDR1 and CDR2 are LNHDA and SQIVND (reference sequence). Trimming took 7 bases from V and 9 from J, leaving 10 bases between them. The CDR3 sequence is CASTLTGEQFF. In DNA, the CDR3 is TGTGCCAGTACCCTGACGGGTGAGCAGTTCTTC.

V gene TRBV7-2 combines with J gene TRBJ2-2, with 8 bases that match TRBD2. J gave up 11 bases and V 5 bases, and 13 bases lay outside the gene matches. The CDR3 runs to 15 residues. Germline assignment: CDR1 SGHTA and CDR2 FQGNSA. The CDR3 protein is CASSPREGGGPELFF. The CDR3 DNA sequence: TGTGCCAGCAGCCCTAGGGAGGGCGGGGGGCCAGAGCTGTTTTTT.

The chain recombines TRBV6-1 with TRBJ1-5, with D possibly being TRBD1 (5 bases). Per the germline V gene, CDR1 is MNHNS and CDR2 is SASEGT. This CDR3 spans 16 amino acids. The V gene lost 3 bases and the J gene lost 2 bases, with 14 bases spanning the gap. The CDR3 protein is CASSEASGSGNQPQHF. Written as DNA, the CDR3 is TGTGCCAGCAGTGAGGCTTCAGGGTCCGGCAATCAGCCCCAGCATTTT.

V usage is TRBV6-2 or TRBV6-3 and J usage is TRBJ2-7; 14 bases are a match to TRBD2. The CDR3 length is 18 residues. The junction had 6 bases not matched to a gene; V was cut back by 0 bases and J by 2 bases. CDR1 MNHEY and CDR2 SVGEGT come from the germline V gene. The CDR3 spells CASSYSPGLAGEAYEQYF. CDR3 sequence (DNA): TGTGCCAGCAGTTACTCGCCGGGACTAGCGGGGGAAGCCTACGAGCAGTACTTC.

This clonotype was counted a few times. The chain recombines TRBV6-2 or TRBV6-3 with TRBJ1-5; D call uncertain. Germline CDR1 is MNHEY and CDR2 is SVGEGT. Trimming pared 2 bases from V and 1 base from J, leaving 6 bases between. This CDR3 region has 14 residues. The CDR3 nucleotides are TGTGCCAGCAGTTACGGTAAGAGCAATCAGCCCCAGCATTTT. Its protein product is CASSYGKSNQPQHF.

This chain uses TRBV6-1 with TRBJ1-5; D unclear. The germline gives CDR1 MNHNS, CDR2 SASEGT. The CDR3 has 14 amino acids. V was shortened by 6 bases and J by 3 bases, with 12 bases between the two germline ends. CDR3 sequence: CASSNTGSNQPQHF. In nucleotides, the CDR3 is TGTGCCAGCAGCAACACGGGGTCCAATCAGCCCCAGCATTTT.

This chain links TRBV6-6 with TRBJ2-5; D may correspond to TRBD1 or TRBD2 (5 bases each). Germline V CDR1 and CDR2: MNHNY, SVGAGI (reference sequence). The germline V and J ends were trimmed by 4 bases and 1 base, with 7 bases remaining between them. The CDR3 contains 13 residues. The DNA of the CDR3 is TGTGCCAGCAGTTGGGACCTCCAAGAGACCCAGTACTTC. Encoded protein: CASSWDLQETQYF.